This note documents a single T cell receptor (beta chain) sequence. The antigen remains unidentified. Both iRepertoire HTBI primers and Arm-PCR of CDR3 regions were used to build the TCR beta libraries. TCRdb fed the multiplex PCR reads into MiXCR, producing one record per CDR3 protein. Of roughly 400,000 distinct CDR3 sequences listed, roughly 15% were seen once; the top ten hold about 7.6%. This sample's time point: newly diagnosed GD, antithyroid drugs for less than 3 months. Extracted RNA from PBMCs served as the source of the TCR library. It was by American Thyroid Association guidelines that Graves' disease was diagnosed. Germline values: CDR1 DFQATT, CDR2 SNEGSKA (reference sequence). V was pared by 0 bases and J by 4 bases, with 16 bases between. The CDR3 is made up of 16 amino acids. The data were taken from a study of regulatory T cells in long-lasting Graves disease. Study-wide results and caveats: Between persistent patients, thousands of public clonotypes were shared, exceeding the approximately 990 shared between new patients. Limited samples may have lowered accuracy.

These sequences were also reported in another study, on T cells in Graves' hyperthyroidism and ophthalmopathy. As reported in that work: HTBI primers were the set used in a first-round RT-PCR of the TCR CDR3.

This TCR derives from a middle-aged woman with Graves disease. The starting material was peripheral blood mononuclear cells (PBMCs), obtained at new diagnosis, from a patient treated with antithyroid drugs. The chain is built from TRBV20-1 and TRBJ1-3; TRBD1 might be the D (6 bases). The CDR3 reads CSARDGVAGAGNTIYF. The CDR3 DNA reads as TGCAGTGCTAGAGATGGTGTGGCAGGGGCCGGAAACACCATATATTTT.